The clone carrying this T cell receptor (beta chain) came up once. This entry is derived from a study of shared clonotypes between healthy human individuals. Profiling relied on immunoSEQ multiplex PCR, and the TCRdb table lists in-frame clones only, not all of them. Of approximately 530,000 clones listed, almost 97% are singletons. Germline-derived CDR1 and CDR2 are LNHDA and SQIVND (reference sequence). The CDR3 is 17 residues long. The V and J ends lost 6 bases and 0 bases respectively, with 21 bases between them. The sequenced sample consisted of naive CD4+ T cells sorted from blood. Subset denoted: CD45RA+ positively selected. The clonotype comes from a woman aged 30 to 39 in good health. The chain links TRBV19 to TRBJ2-7; D is possibly TRBD1 or TRBD2 (6 bases each). The CDR3 reads CASSNRRGTASSYEQYF. The CDR3 DNA follows: TGTGCCAGTAGCAATCGGAGGGGGACTGCGAGCTCCTACGAGCAGTACTTC.